This passage covers 4 T cell receptor beta chains from one sample sequenced in a study of shared clonotypes between healthy human individuals. Profiling relied on immunoSEQ multiplex PCR, and the TCRdb table lists in-frame clones only, not all of them. The data contain around 2.1 million clones, under 97% of them seen just once; the ten biggest clones take up less than 0.15%. Sequencing was carried out using naive CD4+ T cells sorted from blood. Stated subset: CD45RA+ positively selected. The receptors shown here come from a man aged 18 to 30 in good health.

As concerns this clone: This sample includes further DNA sequences coding for the same CDR3. J is TRBJ1-5 and V is TRBV7-2; a possible D gene is TRBD1 (5 bases). Germline V CDR1 and CDR2: SGHTA, FQGNSA. V was clipped by 4 bases and J by 4 bases, with 11 bases between them. This CDR3 contains 14 residues. The DNA of the CDR3 is TGTGCCAGCAGCTCAGGGTTGGGTAATCAGCCCCAGCATTTT. Amino acids: CASSSGLGNQPQHF.

V is TRBV9 and J is TRBJ1-1; D is unclear. V dropped 3 bases and J dropped 1 base, with 7 bases sitting between them. Germline loops: CDR1 SGDLS, CDR2 YYNGEE. This CDR3 is 13 amino acids long. The CDR3 here is CASSGKGNTEAFF. In DNA form, the CDR3 reads TGTGCCAGCAGCGGCAAAGGGAACACTGAAGCTTTCTTT.

The chain couples TRBV5-1 to TRBJ2-5; 9 bases align to TRBD1. After removal of 4 bases from V and 3 bases from J, the junction contained 10 bases not matched to a gene. Germline CDR1 is SGHRS and CDR2 is YFSETQ. The CDR3 is 16 amino acids. DNA of the CDR3: TGCGCCAGCAGCCCTGGGACAGGGTCCCTAAAAGAGACCCAGTACTTC. It codes for CASSPGTGSLKETQYF.

The chain couples TRBV29-1 to TRBJ1-2, with D possibly being TRBD1 (6 bases). V was clipped by 8 bases and J by 8 bases, with 18 bases between them. The CDR3 has 12 residues. Looked up from germline, CDR1 is SQVTM and CDR2 is ANQGSEA. CDR3 sequence: CSSGGITGGYTF. The CDR3 coding sequence is TGCAGCTCTGGGGGCATTACCGGGGGCTACACCTTC.